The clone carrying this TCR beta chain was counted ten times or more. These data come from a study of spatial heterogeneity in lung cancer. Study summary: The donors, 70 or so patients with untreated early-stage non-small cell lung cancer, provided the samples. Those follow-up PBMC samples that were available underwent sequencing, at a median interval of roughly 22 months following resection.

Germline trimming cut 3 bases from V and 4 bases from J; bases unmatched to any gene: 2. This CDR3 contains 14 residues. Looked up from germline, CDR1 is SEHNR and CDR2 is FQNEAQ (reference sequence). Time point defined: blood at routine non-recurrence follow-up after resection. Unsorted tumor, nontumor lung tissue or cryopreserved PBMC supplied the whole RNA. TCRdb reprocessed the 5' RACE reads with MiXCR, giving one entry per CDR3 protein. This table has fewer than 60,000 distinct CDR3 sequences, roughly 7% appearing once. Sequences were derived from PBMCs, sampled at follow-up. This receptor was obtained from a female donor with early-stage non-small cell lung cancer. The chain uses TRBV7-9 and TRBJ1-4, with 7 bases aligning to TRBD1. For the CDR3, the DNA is TGTGCCAGCAGCTTCGGGACAGATAATGAAAAACTGTTTTTT. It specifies CASSFGTDNEKLFF.